This T cell receptor (beta chain) was captured by sequencing in a study of T cell responses to AZD1222 COVID-19 vaccine. In this sample, this clone turned up a few times. Clones were sequenced by immunoSEQ multiplex PCR, and TCRdb holds only the in-frame ones, with some missing. The sample gives 100,000 to 150,000 clones, approximately 89% of which show up once; under 7% is in the top ten. This CDR3 has 15 amino acids. Germline CDR1 is MNHEY and CDR2 is SVGEGT. Trimming shortened V by 2 bases and J by 0 bases, and 10 bases separated the two germline ends. Sample: peripheral blood, taken on day 0 of AZD1222 vaccination. The chain combines TRBV6-2 or TRBV6-3 with TRBJ1-1, with a possible D match to TRBD1 (5 bases). This clonotype was obtained from an adult in good health. CDR3 sequence reads: CASSYPGRVNTEAFF. The DNA for the CDR3 is TGTGCCAGCAGTTACCCGGGGCGGGTGAACACTGAAGCTTTCTTT.